This entry lists 15 T cell receptor beta chains sequenced from one sample in a study of blood T cell repertoires in COVID-19. The protocol was immunoSEQ multiplex PCR, while the TCRdb copy is restricted to in-frame clones and leaves out a portion. The data contain 70,000 or so clones, around nine tenths of them seen just once; the ten biggest clones take up around 9%. Sequencing was done on a sample of peripheral blood. Every receptor here comes from a human donor in a cohort sampled during active COVID-19.

J is TRBJ1-5 and V is TRBV28; no reliable D call. Germline lookup yields CDR1 MDHEN and CDR2 SYDVKM. Deletions cut 5 bases from V and 7 bases from J, with 12 bases between. The CDR3 loop spans 13 amino acids. Written as DNA, the CDR3 is TGTGCCAGCAGTCTATCTCCAGTGCAGCCCCAGCATTTT. It encodes CASSLSPVQPQHF.

This chain connects TRBV7-3 to TRBJ2-3; TRBD1 agrees at 11 bases. The germline V gene encodes CDR1 SGHTA and CDR2 FQGTGA. Trimming at V came to 5 bases and at J to 5 bases, leaving 6 bases not matched to a gene. The CDR3 is 15 residues long. This CDR3 reads CASSATGTGGDTQYF. CDR3 DNA: TGTGCCAGCAGCGCAACAGGGACAGGGGGAGATACGCAGTATTTT.

This clone has a handful of counts. The V call is TRBV28, the J call TRBJ2-7, with TRBD1 matching 7 bases. V gave up 3 bases and J gave up 3 bases; unmatched junction bases: 8. CDR1 is MDHEN, CDR2 SYDVKM, per germline. The CDR3 runs 15 residues. DNA of the CDR3: TGTGCCAGCAGTTTGCGGACAGGCGACCTCTACGAGCAGTACTTC. Its translation: CASSLRTGDLYEQYF.

In nucleotides, the CDR3 is TGTGCCAGCAGCCTCATTGGGGGGTCTGAAGCTTTCTTT. It encodes CASSLIGGSEAFF. The genes are TRBV14 and TRBJ1-1; TRBD1 might be the D (5 bases). CDR3 size: 13 residues. V lost 4 bases and J lost 6, with 12 bases in between. The germline V gene has CDR1 SGHDN and CDR2 FVKESK.

This chain uses TRBV20-1 with TRBJ1-2; D ambiguous. Trimming stripped 3 bases from V and 0 bases from J, with 14 bases between. Germline CDR1 reads DFQATT; CDR2 reads SNEGSKA (reference sequence). This CDR3 contains 15 residues. CDR3 amino acids: CSASNRPPSNYGYTF. DNA for the CDR3: TGCAGTGCTAGTAACAGACCACCTTCTAACTATGGCTACACCTTC.

This clone was seen a handful of times. The V gene is TRBV27, the J gene TRBJ2-7; the match to TRBD1 covers 7 bases. The CDR3 spans 11 residues. Trimming cost V 10 bases and J 2 bases; bases outside gene matches: 2. Germline CDR1 reads MNHEY; CDR2 reads SMNVEV (reference sequence). CDR3 nucleotides: TGTGCCACCGGGACAGCCTACGAGCAGTACTTC. Amino acid sequence: CATGTAYEQYF.

This clone has a single count. This sequence joins TRBV5-4 and TRBJ2-7; 11 nucleotides agree with TRBD1. CDR3 length: 16 amino acids. Germline values: CDR1 SGHNT, CDR2 YYREEE (reference sequence). Losses at the gene ends were 4 bases for V and 3 bases for J; bases not matched to a gene: 9. The CDR3 protein is CASSPWTGTGGYEQYF. The CDR3 bases are TGTGCCAGCAGCCCGTGGACCGGGACAGGGGGCTACGAGCAGTACTTC.

V is TRBV10-3 and J is TRBJ1-1; 8 nucleotides line up with TRBD1. The CDR3 sequence is 17 residues long. Per germline, CDR1 ENHRY and CDR2 SYGVKD. Trimming removed 2 bases from V and 3 bases from J; junction bases left unmatched: 11. In DNA form, the CDR3 reads TGTGCCATCAGTGAGGTGGGGGGGGGACAGGCGGACACTGAAGCTTTCTTT. This translates into CAISEVGGGQADTEAFF.

V and J are TRBV6-5 and TRBJ2-2; TRBD1 agrees at 9 bases. Germline loops: CDR1 MNHEY, CDR2 SVGAGI. The CDR3 loop spans 15 amino acids. With 10 bases clipped from V and 1 base from J, the junction kept 7 bases outside the gene matches. CDR3 sequence (DNA): TGTGCCACCGCTTCGACAGGGGGGAACACCGGGGAGCTGTTTTTT. It is translated as CATASTGGNTGELFF.

The chain employs TRBV29-1 and TRBJ1-1; 10 positions agree with TRBD1. V shed 1 base, J shed 6 bases, and the junction held 8 bases outside the gene matches. Germline-derived CDR1 and CDR2 are SQVTM and ANQGSEA. The CDR3 runs 15 residues. CDR3: CSVEGARDRGPEAFF. The CDR3 DNA follows: TGCAGCGTTGAAGGGGCCCGGGACAGGGGCCCTGAAGCTTTCTTT.

The V gene is TRBV7-2, the J gene TRBJ1-5; tentatively, D is TRBD1 (6 bases). CDR1 is SGHTA and CDR2 is FQGNSA in the germline V gene. The CDR3 consists of 12 residues. The ends were cut back, 4 bases at V and 13 bases at J, with 14 bases in the middle. The CDR3, as DNA: TGTGCCAGCAGCTCCTTAGGGGGATATCAGCATTTT. It specifies CASSSLGGYQHF.

The genes are TRBV5-1 and TRBJ1-3, with D perhaps TRBD1 (6 bases). This CDR3 has 15 amino acids. Between the trimmed V and J ends, which lost 4 bases and 3 bases, there was a span of 14 bases. Germline V gives CDR1 SGHRS, CDR2 YFSETQ. Written as DNA, the CDR3 is TGCGCCAGCAGCGATGCCGGGACAAGTGGAAACACCATATATTTT. Residues: CASSDAGTSGNTIYF.

V gene TRBV28 combines with J gene TRBJ2-7; 11 bases are shared with TRBD1. CDR3 length: 15 amino acids. Germline CDR1 MDHEN, CDR2 SYDVKM. After removal of 6 bases from V and 4 bases from J, the junction contained 8 bases not matched to a gene. The CDR3 coding sequence is TGTGCCAGCAGCGCGAGGACAGGGGGCCCATACGAGCAGTACTTC. It is translated as CASSARTGGPYEQYF.

The chain couples TRBV6-6 to TRBJ2-7; 7 positions match TRBD2. Germline V gene lookup returns CDR1 MNHNY and CDR2 SVGAGI (reference sequence). The trim removed 5 bases at V and 2 bases at J, leaving 0 bases unmatched. This CDR3 spans 12 amino acids. The CDR3 nucleotides read TGTGCCAGCAGTGGGACTACCTACGAGCAGTACTTC. Protein sequence: CASSGTTYEQYF.

The chain couples TRBV14 to TRBJ2-7; D ambiguous. V was clipped by 1 base and J by 0 bases, with 4 bases between them. The germline V gene has CDR1 SGHDN and CDR2 FVKESK. The CDR3 loop spans 13 amino acids. For the CDR3, the DNA is TGTGCCAGCAGCCAAGGTATCTCCTACGAGCAGTACTTC. It is translated as CASSQGISYEQYF.